This T cell receptor (beta chain) came from a study of CD8+CD57+ T cells in acquired aplastic anemia. Across the whole study: Sorting CD4+ and CD8+ cells gave DNA averaging approximately 3 ug.

Sequenced patients had shown CD8+CD57+ cell expansion by flow cytometry. Blood sampling was performed on the patients, and none of them had received therapy by then. Overall study results and limits: A set of 25 to 35 CD8+ CDR3 sequences was shared between patients and controls, and these sequences appeared highly expressed in patients.

This clonotype was observed at least ten times. Antigen unknown. Genomic DNA acted as the template from which TCR beta VDJ combination and CDR3 sequence profiling were carried out. TCRdb reprocessed the reads with MiXCR, giving one entry per CDR3 protein. The table records about 470,000 distinct CDR3 sequences, around 30% of them present only once. This CDR3 has 14 amino acids. After removal of 4 bases from V and 12 bases from J, the junction contained 14 bases not matched to a gene. From germline, CDR1 is LGHNA and CDR2 YNFKEQ. The TCR was taken from a human donor with aplastic anemia. The sequenced material came from sorted CD4+, CD8+, or CD8+CD57+ T cells (not recorded which) from PBMCs. V usage is TRBV4-2 and J usage is TRBJ1-2; 7 bases are a match to TRBD1. The DNA for the CDR3 is TGTGCCAGCAGCCTCACAGGGGCCCGCGGAGGGGACACCTTC. Its translation: CASSLTGARGGDTF.